A single T cell receptor beta chain is shown here with its context. Its binding antigen is unknown. The sample holds no much larger clone one base away, and base qualities are not on file. Ophthalmopathy patients had moderately to severely active disease, with a Clinical Activity Score of 3 or more, a NOSPECS grade of 4 or more, and a disease duration of less than 3 months. Exclusion was applied to patients with uncontrolled infections, other autoimmune diseases, pregnancy or lactation. Diagnoses relied on clinical symptoms, serum thyroxine and TRAb, thyroid ultrasound and orbital computed tomography. Ficoll-Paque density gradient centrifugation was used to isolate PBMCs from approximately 10 ml of fresh peripheral blood. Total RNA was extracted with Trizol reagent, and quality was checked on an Agilent 2100 Bioanalyzer. The germline V gene encodes CDR1 MNHEY and CDR2 SVGEGT. The CDR3 has 15 amino acids, counting the end cysteine and phenylalanine. Only the CDR3 DNA stays, 45 bases, in frame from base 1. The trim is 4 bases for V and 0 bases for J, with a gap of 10 bases between the germline ends.

The sample comes from a study of T cells in Graves' hyperthyroidism and ophthalmopathy (dated by TCRdb to between 2018 and 2021). For the wider study: Peripheral blood samples were taken at initial diagnosis, before any treatment was given. The study also compared thyroid tissue and blood T-cell repertoires from more than 5 Graves' hyperthyroidism patients. To identify distinguishing TCR V-J signatures, a discovery cohort of 90 to 100 patients was used, comprising 40 to 45 with Graves' ophthalmopathy and about 59 with stable Graves' hyperthyroidism. The roughly 90 discovery patients were divided at random into training and test sets in a 7:3 ratio. Prospective prediction of ophthalmopathy was tested in an independent validation cohort consisting of some 20 hyperthyroidism patients and 15 or so patients who later progressed to ophthalmopathy. The paper describes TCR Vbeta CDR3 sequencing of 120 to 150 peripheral blood samples, made up of some 42 ophthalmopathy patients, roughly 80 hyperthyroidism patients and some 17 progressor patients. After sampling, hyperthyroidism patients received methimazole starting at 30 mg daily, and ophthalmopathy patients received high-dose intravenous methylprednisolone. Overall study results and their limits: In validation, progression to ophthalmopathy was predicted by the model with 70.59% sensitivity and under 85% specificity, a median of approximately 7.1 months before onset. Most expanded thyroid clonotypes (frequency above 0.001) were also detected in blood, a finding suggesting that blood repertoires may reflect thyroid immune responses. No statistical method was used to fix the sample size in advance, and group allocation was not hidden from the investigators. In cross-validation, a model built on a 13 V-J signature told ophthalmopathy apart from stable hyperthyroidism with just under 90% sensitivity and roughly 83% specificity, and in testing the same model reached 80%/75%.

TCR beta CDR3 regions were amplified from RNA transcripts. The TCR CDR3 was subjected to a first round of RT-PCR using the HTBI primer set and the Qiagen OneStep RT-PCR kit. The libraries were constructed in a second round of multiplex PCR and then size-selected and purified. Libraries were sequenced paired-end with 100 bp reads on an Illumina HiSeq2000. Regarding the original processing steps: SOAPnuke was used to process the raw data, removing reads that contained adapters or uncalled bases, had a mean Phred below 15, or lacked an exact match to the constant primer or identifier. COPE v1.2.5 was used to merge high-quality paired reads, and clonotypes were defined as unique nucleotide sequences. MiTCR v1.1 was used to align the clonotypes against IMGT TRBV, TRBD and TRBJ reference segments. The analysis was restricted to V-J combinations with a frequency above 0.0001, which together covered roughly 99% of the repertoires. A TCS score was defined as the ratio between F50 (clonal expansion) and ExV (chaos), using BLOSUM62-based TCRdist between CDR3 peptides within each V-J. Welch's t-statistics and random forest reduced 450 to 600 V-J features to some 14, which were used in a naive Bayes classifier (R e1071). TCRdb ran its own pipeline on the public reads, namely fastp trimming at Q25 and MiXCR clone calling, and kept in-frame beta chains. Each CDR3 protein appears once, grouped with its most common genes and DNA. TCRdb, not the original authors, processed these V and J calls. This sample is represented by about 410,000 distinct CDR3 sequences; roughly 15% of them were singletons. Together, the top ten hold roughly 13% of the sample.

Sequencing was done on a sample of blood. The V and J segments used are TRBV6-2 or TRBV6-3 and TRBJ2-1, and perhaps TRBD1 as D gene, on 6 matching bases. The clonotype comes from a man between 18 and 35 years old with Graves' ophthalmopathy. The DNA reads as follows: TGTGCCAGCAGTTGCCGGGACACCTCCTACAATGAGCAGTTCTTC. The encoded protein is CASSCRDTSYNEQFF.